Below are 15 T cell receptor beta chains sequenced from a single sample in a study of Graves' ophthalmopathy and Graves' hyperthyroidism. TCR beta CDR3 regions were amplified from RNA transcripts. First-round RT-PCR with HTBI primers preceded a second-round multiplex PCR. MiXCR was run by TCRdb on the multiplex PCR reads, yielding one entry per CDR3 protein. The data hold hundreds of thousands of distinct CDR3 sequences, with about two fifths observed a single time. The specimen was peripheral blood. These receptors came from an adult man with Graves' ophthalmopathy.

This clonotype occurred many times. The V gene is TRBV5-8, the J gene TRBJ1-1; D is uncertain. The CDR3 is 14 amino acids. V was pared by 0 bases and J by 5 bases, with 11 bases between. Germline V lookup: CDR1 SGHTS, CDR2 YDEGEE. CDR3 bases: TGTGCCAGCAGCTTGGCTGGGGTTGAGACTGAAGCTTTCTTT. Its protein product is CASSLAGVETEAFF.

The CDR3 spells CAWSVSGIGEQYF. CDR3 nucleotides: TGTGCCTGGAGTGTATCTGGCATTGGAGAGCAGTACTTC. The rearrangement joins TRBV30 to TRBJ2-7; no definite D call. Deletions cut 0 bases from V and 7 bases from J, with 13 bases between. The CDR3 covers 13 residues. CDR1 and CDR2 from the germline V gene are GTSNPN and SVGIG (reference sequence).

This clonotype was recorded at least ten times. The genes are TRBV6-6 and TRBJ1-3; D might be TRBD1 (6 bases). Trimming removed 5 bases at V and 0 bases at J, with 14 bases between. The germline CDR1 and CDR2 sequences are MNHNY and SVGAGI (reference sequence). The CDR3 spans 16 residues. The CDR3 nucleotides are TGTGCCAGCAGTGAACTGGGGGCGAGCTCTGGAAACACCATATATTTT. Translation gives CASSELGASSGNTIYF.

This clonotype was found many times. CDR3 bases: TGTGCCAGCAGCCAAAACCCGGGACAAATCACCGGGGAGCTGTTTTTT. This sequence encodes CASSQNPGQITGELFF. V usage is TRBV7-6 and J usage is TRBJ2-2, with D perhaps TRBD1 (6 bases). Germline V gene lookup returns CDR1 SGHVS and CDR2 FNYEAQ. This CDR3 region has 16 residues. V was clipped by 5 bases and J by 4 bases, with 17 bases between them.

The gene calls are TRBV7-3 and TRBJ2-3, with no clear D. CDR1 is SGHTA, CDR2 FQGTGA, per germline. The V gene lost 6 bases and the J gene lost 4 bases, with 14 bases spanning the gap. This CDR3 contains 14 residues. CDR3 sequence reads: CASSFHVTADTQYF. The CDR3 bases are TGTGCCAGCAGTTTCCACGTGACGGCAGATACGCAGTATTTT.

This clonotype was recorded many times. J is TRBJ2-7 and V is TRBV10-3, with D possibly TRBD2 on 5 matching bases. The V and J ends lost 0 bases and 7 bases respectively, with 10 bases between them. The CDR3 extends over 13 amino acids. Germline V gives CDR1 ENHRY, CDR2 SYGVKD. Here the CDR3 reads CAISESEPGEQYF. The CDR3 DNA is TGTGCCATCAGTGAGTCAGAACCGGGGGAGCAGTACTTC.

V gene TRBV7-8 combines with J gene TRBJ2-5; D could derive from TRBD1 or TRBD2 (5 bases each). Germline V gene lookup returns CDR1 SGHVS and CDR2 FQNEAQ. V dropped 5 bases and J dropped 4 bases, with 8 bases sitting between them. The CDR3 runs 12 residues. The CDR3 DNA reads as TGTGCCAGCAGCACCGGGACAGAGACCCAGTACTTC. As protein: CASSTGTETQYF.

The CDR3 DNA follows: TGTGCCAGCAGTAGGGCAGGGAGCGAGCAGTACTTC. Protein product: CASSRAGSEQYF. V usage is TRBV6-1 and J usage is TRBJ2-7; D might be TRBD1 or TRBD2, each matching 5 bases. V lost 5 bases and J lost 6, with 11 bases in between. This CDR3 is 12 amino acids long. CDR1 and CDR2 from the germline V gene are MNHNS and SASEGT.

This clonotype has ten or more counts. This chain joins TRBV7-2 and TRBJ2-5, with 12 bases aligning to TRBD2. J gave up 5 bases and V 3 bases, and 7 bases lay outside the gene matches. The CDR3 sequence is 16 residues long. In germline, CDR1 is SGHTA, CDR2 FQGNSA. CDR3 amino acids: CASSLTSGSSTETQYF. The CDR3 DNA reads TGTGCCAGCAGCTTGACTAGCGGGAGTTCTACGGAGACCCAGTACTTC. Filled out from reference TRBV7-2 and TRBJ2-5, the complete variable domain reads GAGVSQSPSNKVTEKGKDVELRCDPISGHTALYWYRQSLGQGLEFLIYFQGNSAPDKSGLPSDRFSAERTGGSVSTLTIQRTQQEDSAVYLCASSLTSGSSTETQYFGPGTRLLVL.

The rearrangement joins TRBV27 to TRBJ1-5; the match to TRBD1 covers 7 bases. Unmatched junction bases numbered 5, after V lost 4 bases and J lost 8 bases. This CDR3 has 13 amino acids. CDR1 is MNHEY, CDR2 SMNVEV, per germline (reference sequence). The CDR3, as DNA: TGTGCCAGCAGTTCCAAGGGGGCGGAGCCCCAGCATTTT. It encodes CASSSKGAEPQHF.

The CDR3 here is CASSFGTSGNYEQYF. The CDR3 DNA reads TGTGCCAGCAGTTTTGGGACTAGCGGGAACTACGAGCAGTACTTC. The genes are TRBV25-1 and TRBJ2-7, with 13 bases matching TRBD2. This CDR3 region has 15 residues. V dropped 5 bases and J dropped 3; count of bases not matched to a gene: 4. The germline CDR1 and CDR2 sequences are MGHDK and SYGVNS.

In its sample, this clonotype was seen many times. This chain connects TRBV12-3 or TRBV12-4 to TRBJ1-2, with D possibly TRBD1 on 6 matching bases. The CDR3 loop spans 13 amino acids. The V end lost 5 bases, the J end lost 6 bases, and 13 bases lay between the germline ends. DNA of the CDR3: TGTGCCAGCAGTATCGCAGGGGTCGATGGCTACACCTTC. It yields the protein CASSIAGVDGYTF.

The rearrangement uses TRBV7-6 and TRBJ2-7; no definite D call. The CDR3 covers 11 residues. Per germline, CDR1 SGHVS and CDR2 FNYEAQ. CDR3: CVSSPGGEQYF. The DNA of the CDR3 is TGTGTCAGTAGTCCTGGCGGTGAGCAGTACTTC. Together with reference TRBV7-6 and TRBJ2-7, the CDR3 gives the full variable domain: GAGVSQSPRYKVTKRGQDVALRCDPISGHVSLYWYRQALGQGPEFLTYFNYEAQQDKSGLPNDRFSAERPEGSISTLTIQRTEQRDSAMYRCVSSPGGEQYFGPGTRLTVT.

The V gene is TRBV10-3, the J gene TRBJ2-5; TRBD2 might be the D (6 bases). The J call may not be correct, given that the DNA end is closer to TRBJ2-7. The germline V gene has CDR1 ENHRY and CDR2 SYGVKD. The CDR3 is 15 amino acids. The CDR3 bases are TGTGCTCTATTACCGGGACTCCAGATCCCGTACGAGCAGTACTTC. Its translation is CALLPGLQIPYEQYF.

V usage is TRBV2 and J usage is TRBJ2-5, with 12 bases fitting TRBD2. CDR1 and CDR2 (germline): SNHLY, FYNNEI. J lost 4 bases, V lost 6 bases, and 15 bases had no gene match. CDR3 length equals 18 residues. CDR3 sequence: CASSPGALPSGRGETQYF. CDR3 DNA: TGTGCCAGCAGCCCAGGCGCCTTGCCTAGCGGGAGGGGAGAGACCCAGTACTTC.